These T cell receptor beta chains were read from a single sample in a study of CD8 T cells in ankylosing spondylitis. TCRdb fed the 5' RACE reads into MiXCR, producing one record per CDR3 protein. The table includes a few hundred thousand distinct CDR3 sequences, around 18% detected once. Sequencing was performed on blood, either unsorted or a sorted T cell fraction (not recorded which). These receptors originate from a male donor with ankylosing spondylitis or in good health (not recorded which). The conserved cysteine and the conserved F or W are not part of the CDR3 here. The D gene is left open where the match is weak. Some rows have no size entry. The others give once, few or many, or a class for an expanded clone.

clone_size: NA; v_call: TRBV5-1; cdr3_length: 13; d_call: NA; cdr3_aa: ASSSPPWELNEQF
clone_size: many; v_call: TRBV9; cdr3_length: 13; d_call: TRBD1; cdr3_aa: ASSVLGQATDTQY
clone_size: NA; v_call: TRBV15; cdr3_length: 13; d_call: TRBD2; cdr3_aa: ATSRAAGLGETQY
clone_size: few; v_call: TRBV24-1; cdr3_length: 13; d_call: NA; cdr3_aa: ATSTTRGATGELF
clone_size: many; v_call: TRBV5-1; cdr3_length: 13; d_call: NA; cdr3_aa: ASSLGIQRGTEAF
clone_size: NA; v_call: TRBV15; cdr3_length: 15; d_call: NA; cdr3_aa: ATSRDTGAYSNQPQH
clone_size: few; v_call: TRBV28; cdr3_length: 10; d_call: NA; cdr3_aa: ASSLTREKLF
clone_size: NA; v_call: TRBV12-3/TRBV12-4; cdr3_length: 13; d_call: TRBD1; cdr3_aa: ASSLWDRGTDTQY
clone_size: NA; v_call: TRBV9; cdr3_length: 14; d_call: NA; cdr3_aa: AISVAIGQERGEQF
clone_size: NA; v_call: TRBV5-5; cdr3_length: 11; d_call: NA; cdr3_aa: ASSGDGTGELF
clone_size: few; v_call: TRBV6-5; cdr3_length: 15; d_call: NA; cdr3_aa: ASSYSGGRGLQETQY
clone_size: NA; v_call: TRBV20-1; cdr3_length: 9; d_call: TRBD1; cdr3_aa: SARTGYGYT
clone_size: NA; v_call: TRBV12-3/TRBV12-4; cdr3_length: 18; d_call: NA; cdr3_aa: ASTGNLGGEWAASSDTQY
clone_size: many; v_call: TRBV9; cdr3_length: 14; d_call: NA; cdr3_aa: ASSQDQGASGNTIY
clone_size: NA; v_call: TRBV6-5; cdr3_length: 13; d_call: NA; cdr3_aa: ASSFGSEYNSPLH